These 29 T cell receptor beta chains share one sample of origin, sequenced in a study of human T cells and chemical hapten exposure. TCRdb recomputed calls from the 5' RACE reads with MiXCR, one row per CDR3 protein. The sample holds 110,000 or so distinct CDR3 sequences, 15% to 20% seen once. Whole blood, unfractionated, served as the material for total RNA extraction. Receptors were obtained from a human donor in good health.

This rearrangement joins TRBV29-1 to TRBJ1-1, with TRBD1 matching 7 bases. CDR3 size: 15 residues. V gave up 6 bases and J gave up 6 bases; unmatched junction bases: 16. Germline-derived CDR1 and CDR2 are SQVTM and ANQGSEA. The CDR3, as DNA: TGCAGCGTGTACGACCCCAGGGGGGACGGCTCTGAAGCTTTCTTT. As protein: CSVYDPRGDGSEAFF.

This clonotype has more than one count but fewer than ten. CDR3 bases: TGTGCCAGCAGTGCAGGGGGAACTGAAGCTTTCTTT. Protein sequence: CASSAGGTEAFF. The gene calls are TRBV12-3 or TRBV12-4 and TRBJ1-1, with 7 positions matching TRBD1. The CDR3 contains 12 residues. Trimming removed 5 bases from V and 5 bases from J; junction bases left unmatched: 2.

This clonotype occurred a few times. V and J are TRBV27 and TRBJ1-2; no reliable D call. The germline gives CDR1 MNHEY, CDR2 SMNVEV (reference sequence). CDR3 length equals 13 residues. V was shortened by 3 bases and J by 4 bases, with 9 bases between the two germline ends. The CDR3 DNA sequence: TGTGCCAGCAGTTTCGCGCCAGCCTATGGCTACACCTTC. This gives the protein CASSFAPAYGYTF.

With respect to this clonotype: Relative to the germline gene, one junction end is altered; a read error may explain this. The chain has TRBV13 and TRBJ1-1; D gene ambiguous. This CDR3 region has 16 residues. Germline V gives CDR1 PRHDT, CDR2 FYEKMQ (reference sequence). In DNA, the CDR3 is TGTGCCAGCAGCCTAGGGTCCATAATCATGAACACTGAAGCTTTCTTT. Its protein product is CASSLGSIIMNTEAFF.

This clonotype has just a few counts. The chain links TRBV2 to TRBJ2-2, with D perhaps matching TRBD1 (5 bases). Trimming took off 6 bases at V and 3 bases at J, with 17 bases between the two ends. CDR1 and CDR2 (germline): SNHLY, FYNNEI. The CDR3 covers 16 residues. As DNA, the CDR3 is TGTGCCAGCAGGTTAGGGGTAGCTGAGGACACCGGGGAGCTGTTTTTT. It encodes CASRLGVAEDTGELFF.

The J gene is TRBJ2-3, the V gene TRBV11-2; the match to TRBD1 covers 8 bases. Losses at the gene ends were 4 bases for V and 3 bases for J; bases not matched to a gene: 9. The V gene's germline CDR1 is SGHAT and CDR2 FQNNGV. The CDR3 length is 16 residues. The CDR3 DNA reads as TGTGCCAGCAGCTACCGTGGCCGACAGGGGACAGATACGCAGTATTTT. Protein product: CASSYRGRQGTDTQYF.

This clonotype was seen a handful of times. This rearrangement joins TRBV18 to TRBJ2-5; D is uncertain. Trimming stripped 3 bases from V and 4 bases from J, with 9 bases between. The germline V gene encodes CDR1 KGHSH and CDR2 LQKENI. The CDR3 sequence is 13 residues long. The CDR3 loop reads CASSPLRLETQYF. The CDR3 coding sequence is TGTGCCAGCTCACCCCTTCGGTTAGAGACCCAGTACTTC.

This clonotype has more than one count but fewer than ten. The V gene is TRBV25-1, the J gene TRBJ2-1; possibly TRBD2 for D (6 bases). The length of the CDR3 is 15 residues. Germline lookup yields CDR1 MGHDK and CDR2 SYGVNS. V gave up 4 bases and J gave up 2 bases, with 12 bases separating them. The CDR3 DNA reads TGTGCCAGCAGTGTTGAGGTAGCGGCCTACAATGAGCAGTTCTTC. Protein product: CASSVEVAAYNEQFF. Looking up the rest from reference TRBV25-1 and TRBJ2-1 gives the full variable domain: EADIYQTPRYLVIGTGKKITLECSQTMGHDKMYWYQQDPGMELHLIHYSYGVNSTEKGDLSSESTVSRIRTEHFPLTLESARPSHTSQYLCASSVEVAAYNEQFFGPGTRLTVL.

The chain links TRBV10-3 to TRBJ1-1, with D perhaps matching TRBD1 (5 bases). V was trimmed by 0 bases and J by 1 base, leaving 9 bases between them. Germline CDR1 and CDR2: ENHRY and SYGVKD. The CDR3 spans 15 residues. CDR3 in DNA: TGTGCCATCAGTGAGTCAGGACACCCGAACACTGAAGCTTTCTTT. As protein: CAISESGHPNTEAFF.

This clonotype was seen more than once but under ten times. The chain has TRBV20-1 and TRBJ1-2, with D maybe TRBD1 (5 bases). Germline CDR1 DFQATT, CDR2 SNEGSKA (reference sequence). V dropped 3 bases and J dropped 4 bases, with 9 bases sitting between them. The length of the CDR3 is 12 residues. The CDR3 reads CSASLGPYGYTF. CDR3 in DNA: TGCAGTGCTAGTTTGGGACCCTATGGCTACACCTTC.

This clonotype was observed at least ten times. V gene TRBV3-1 combines with J gene TRBJ2-1; 10 bases line up with TRBD2. The germline CDR1 and CDR2 sequences are LGHDT and YNNKEL (reference sequence). The CDR3 runs to 15 residues. V shed 1 base and J 5 bases; nucleotides not matched to a gene: 2. The CDR3 protein is CASSQAGLANNEQFF. The CDR3 DNA reads TGTGCCAGCAGCCAAGCGGGACTAGCGAACAATGAGCAGTTCTTC.

This chain's CDR3 is CASSLDQGTGARGDTQYF. Written as DNA, the CDR3 is TGTGCCAGCAGCTTAGATCAAGGAACAGGTGCCCGGGGAGATACGCAGTATTTT. The chain joins TRBV11-2 to TRBJ2-3; D assignment may be TRBD1 or TRBD2 (5 bases each). The CDR3 has 18 amino acids. V dropped 0 bases and J dropped 5 bases, with 21 bases sitting between them. From germline, CDR1 is SGHAT and CDR2 FQNNGV.

This chain uses TRBV28 with TRBJ1-2, with D uncertain. The CDR3 extends over 12 amino acids. Per the germline V gene, CDR1 is MDHEN and CDR2 is SYDVKM. The V end lost 3 bases, the J end lost 8 bases, and 10 bases lay between the germline ends. CDR3 protein: CASSFGYSGYTF. The DNA of the CDR3 is TGTGCCAGCAGTTTCGGGTATAGCGGCTACACCTTC.

This chain links TRBV28 with TRBJ2-1; 9 positions match TRBD2. The CDR3 extends over 16 amino acids. Germline values: CDR1 MDHEN, CDR2 SYDVKM. The junction had 13 bases not matched to a gene; V was cut back by 5 bases and J by 8 bases. For the CDR3, the DNA is TGTGCCAGCAGTACCGTAGCGGGAGCAGTCCCCCATGAGCAGTTCTTC. Protein: CASSTVAGAVPHEQFF.

This clonotype has only a few counts. This sequence joins TRBV5-6 and TRBJ1-4; D is possibly TRBD1 (5 bases). V was trimmed by 4 bases and J by 4 bases, leaving 20 bases between them. This CDR3 region has 17 residues. CDR1 and CDR2 from the germline V gene are SGHDT and YYEEEE. The CDR3 DNA is TGTGCCAGCAGCCCCCGCGGGGGGAACCTCCTTAATGAAAAACTGTTTTTT. Amino acid sequence: CASSPRGGNLLNEKLFF.

The sample holds a few counts of this clonotype. The V call is TRBV29-1, the J call TRBJ2-1, with 8 bases lining up with TRBD1. V lost 3 bases, J lost 8 bases, and 9 bases stayed unmatched. CDR3 length equals 14 residues. The germline gives CDR1 SQVTM, CDR2 ANQGSEA. CDR3 in amino acids: CSVDPTGVADEQFF. CDR3 coding DNA: TGCAGCGTTGATCCGACAGGGGTTGCCGATGAGCAGTTCTTC.

The chain is built from TRBV5-5 and TRBJ1-2, with D perhaps matching TRBD1 (6 bases). Trimming left V 0 bases short and J 3 bases short, with 9 bases between. In germline, CDR1 is SGHKS, CDR2 YYEKEE (reference sequence). The CDR3 spans 14 residues. The CDR3 bases are TGTGCCAGCAGCTTGGCCAACAGGGACTATGGCTACACCTTC. It encodes CASSLANRDYGYTF.

The sample holds a few counts of this clonotype. This CDR3 reads CASSLDRVYQETQYF. As DNA, the CDR3 is TGTGCCAGCAGCTTAGACAGGGTTTATCAAGAGACCCAGTACTTC. The rearrangement links TRBV11-2 to TRBJ2-5; weak D call: TRBD1 (5 bases). Germline CDR1 and CDR2: SGHAT and FQNNGV. Trimming left V 0 bases short and J 2 bases short, with 10 bases between. This CDR3 region has 15 residues.

This chain links TRBV7-2 with TRBJ2-1, with no clear D. From germline, CDR1 is SGHTA and CDR2 FQGNSA. V dropped 6 bases and J dropped 9 bases, with 12 bases sitting between them. The CDR3 has 12 residues. CDR3 nucleotide sequence: TGTGCCAGCAGAGACCCGCCCAGTGAGCAGTTCTTC. This encodes CASRDPPSEQFF.

The chain couples TRBV6-2 or TRBV6-3 to TRBJ1-1; D is perhaps TRBD1 (6 bases). The CDR3 is 15 amino acids. With 6 bases removed from V and 4 bases from J, the gap between germline ends came to 18 bases. Germline CDR1 is MNHEY and CDR2 is SVGEGT. CDR3 region: CASRIRELDSTEAFF. The CDR3 DNA reads as TGTGCCAGCAGAATTCGAGAGCTGGACAGCACTGAAGCTTTCTTT.

V usage is TRBV18 and J usage is TRBJ2-1; D call uncertain. The CDR3 totals 11 residues. Germline CDR1 and CDR2: KGHSH and LQKENI. Deletions cut 6 bases from V and 7 bases from J, with 7 bases between. CDR3 sequence: CASSSWNEQFF. CDR3 bases: TGTGCCAGCTCTTCCTGGAATGAGCAGTTCTTC. Together with reference TRBV18 and TRBJ2-1, the CDR3 gives the full variable domain: NAGVMQNPRHLVRRRGQEARLRCSPMKGHSHVYWYRQLPEEGLKFMVYLQKENIIDESGMPKERFSAEFPKEGPSILRIQQVVRGDSAAYFCASSSWNEQFFGPGTRLTVL.

The chain has TRBV25-1 and TRBJ2-3, with 7 bases lining up with TRBD2. V lost 3 bases, J lost 2 bases, and 11 bases stayed unmatched. CDR1 is MGHDK and CDR2 is SYGVNS in the germline V gene. The CDR3 has 17 amino acids. In nucleotides, the CDR3 is TGTGCCAGCAGTGACAATTCAGCGGGACCCTCCACAGATACGCAGTATTTT. Encoded protein: CASSDNSAGPSTDTQYF.

V is TRBV6-6 and J is TRBJ1-3; D possibly corresponds to TRBD1 (5 bases). Germline assignment: CDR1 MNHNY and CDR2 SVGAGI (reference sequence). The CDR3 is 14 amino acids. V was shortened by 6 bases and J by 2 bases, with 11 bases between the two germline ends. This chain's CDR3 is CASRRRGPGNTIYF. CDR3 nucleotides: TGTGCCAGCAGACGAAGGGGCCCTGGAAACACCATATATTTT.

In its sample, this clonotype was seen a few times. The CDR3 DNA follows: TGTGCCAGCAGCGCTTTTGGGGAACAGTTCTTC. This sequence encodes CASSAFGEQFF. The chain employs TRBV9 and TRBJ2-1; no clear D gene. The CDR3 is 11 residues long. Germline V gives CDR1 SGDLS, CDR2 YYNGEE. Between the trimmed V and J ends, which lost 3 bases and 13 bases, there was a span of 11 bases.

This clonotype has just a few counts. The rearrangement links TRBV12-3 or TRBV12-4 to TRBJ2-3; 9 nucleotides match TRBD1. The CDR3 is 12 amino acids. J lost 12 bases, V lost 8 bases, and 9 bases had no gene match. CDR3 coding DNA: TGTGCCAGCGGACCTGGGACAGGGTCCCAGTATTTT. It is translated as CASGPGTGSQYF.

This clonotype occurred a few times. This chain connects TRBV5-6 to TRBJ1-1, with D possibly being TRBD1 (5 bases). Per germline, CDR1 SGHDT and CDR2 YYEEEE. V lost 2 bases and J 4 bases, leaving 21 bases between the germline ends. The CDR3 loop spans 17 amino acids. CDR3 residues: CASSFDGVGARGTEAFF. DNA for the CDR3: TGTGCCAGCAGCTTCGATGGAGTTGGGGCCCGGGGCACTGAAGCTTTCTTT.

The chain employs TRBV12-3 or TRBV12-4 and TRBJ1-5; D remains ambiguous. V was shortened by 2 bases and J by 9 bases, with 14 bases between the two germline ends. This CDR3 is built from 14 residues. CDR3 loop: CASSLRSPRGPQHF. CDR3 DNA sequence: TGTGCCAGCAGTTTAAGGTCTCCTCGGGGGCCCCAGCATTTT.

This clonotype occurred a few times. The chain is built from TRBV6-5 and TRBJ2-3; D remains unclear. V shed 9 bases and J shed 1 base, with 14 bases lying between them. CDR1 is MNHEY, CDR2 SVGAGI, per germline. This CDR3 comprises 14 residues. CDR3 residues: CASRPEMGTDTQYF. CDR3 coding DNA: TGTGCCAGTCGTCCCGAGATGGGCACAGATACGCAGTATTTT.

Details on this clonotype: The germline gene is not matched at one end of the junction; a read error may be the cause. This chain joins TRBV14 and TRBJ2-1; no clear D gene. This CDR3 has 16 residues. In germline, CDR1 is SGHDN, CDR2 FVKESK. Here the CDR3 DNA reads TGTGCCAGCAGCCAAGAACAACGCTGGGAAAACAATGAGCGGTTCTTC. The encoded protein is CASSQEQRWENNERFF.